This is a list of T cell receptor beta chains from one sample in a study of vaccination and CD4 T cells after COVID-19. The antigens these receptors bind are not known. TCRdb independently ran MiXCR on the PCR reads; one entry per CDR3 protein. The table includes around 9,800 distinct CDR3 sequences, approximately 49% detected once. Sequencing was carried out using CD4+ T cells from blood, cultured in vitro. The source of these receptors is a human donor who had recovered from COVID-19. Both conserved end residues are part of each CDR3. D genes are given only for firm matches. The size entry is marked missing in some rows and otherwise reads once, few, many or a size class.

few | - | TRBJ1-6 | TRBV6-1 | CASSRDIYNSPLHF | TGTGCCAGCAGTCGGGACATCTATAATTCACCCCTCCACTTT
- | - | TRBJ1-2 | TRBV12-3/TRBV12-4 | CASSLEGSGYTF | TGTGCCAGCAGTTTAGAGGGGTCTGGCTACACCTTC
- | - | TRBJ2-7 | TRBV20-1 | CSARDWGQGFGEQYF | TGCAGTGCTAGAGATTGGGGGCAGGGGTTTGGCGAGCAGTACTTC
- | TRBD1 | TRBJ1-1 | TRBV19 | CASTGGEDTEAFF | TGTGCCAGCACAGGGGGCGAGGACACTGAAGCTTTCTTT
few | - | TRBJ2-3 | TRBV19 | CASRTASTDTQYF | TGTGCCAGTCGGACAGCTAGCACAGATACGCAGTATTTT
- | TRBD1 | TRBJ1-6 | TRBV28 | CASSFRDRDTSPLHF | TGTGCCAGCAGTTTCCGGGACAGGGATACTTCACCCCTCCACTTT
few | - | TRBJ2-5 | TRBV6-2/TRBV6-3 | CASNRDWVQETQYF | TGTGCCAGCAACCGGGACTGGGTACAAGAGACCCAGTACTTC
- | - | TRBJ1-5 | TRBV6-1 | CASTRGNSNQPQHF | TGTGCCAGCACCCGGGGGAATAGCAATCAGCCCCAGCATTTT
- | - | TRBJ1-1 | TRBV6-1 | CASTLNTEAFF | TGTGCCAGCACCCTGAACACTGAAGCTTTCTTT
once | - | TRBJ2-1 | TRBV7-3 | CASSHPGAHEQFF | TGTGCCAGCAGCCACCCCGGGGCCCATGAGCAGTTCTTC
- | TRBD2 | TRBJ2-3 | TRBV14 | CASSQVAGVADTQYF | TGTGCCAGCAGCCAAGTCGCGGGGGTGGCAGATACGCAGTATTTT
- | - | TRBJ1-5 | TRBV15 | CATSRDRSNQPQHF | TGTGCCACCAGCAGAGACAGAAGCAATCAGCCCCAGCATTTT
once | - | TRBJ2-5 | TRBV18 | CASSEGTFGETQYF | TGTGCCAGCTCAGAGGGGACTTTCGGGGAGACCCAGTACTTC
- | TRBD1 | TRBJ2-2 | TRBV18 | CASSPRGQGADGELFF | TGTGCCAGCTCACCAAGGGGACAGGGGGCCGACGGGGAGCTGTTTTTT
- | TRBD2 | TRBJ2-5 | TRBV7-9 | CASSSGLAGVETQYF | TGTGCCAGCAGCTCCGGACTAGCGGGAGTAGAGACCCAGTACTTC
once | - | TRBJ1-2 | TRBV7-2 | CASSSDRASDGYTF | TGTGCCAGCAGCTCCGACAGAGCCTCCGATGGCTACACCTTC
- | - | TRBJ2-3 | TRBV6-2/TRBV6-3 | CASSYSIPGGTQYF | TGTGCCAGCAGTTACTCGATTCCTGGGGGTACGCAGTATTTT
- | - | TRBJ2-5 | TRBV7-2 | CASSLAGETQYF | TGTGCCAGCAGCTTAGCGGGGGAGACCCAGTACTTC
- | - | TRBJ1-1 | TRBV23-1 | CARASGLNTEAFF | TGCGCCAGGGCTTCCGGGCTGAACACTGAAGCTTTCTTT
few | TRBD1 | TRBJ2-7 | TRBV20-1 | CSAPGQGYEQYF | TGCAGTGCCCCTGGACAGGGCTACGAGCAGTACTTC
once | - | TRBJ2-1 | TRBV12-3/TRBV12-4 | CASSPGRGRGHNEQFF | TGTGCCAGCAGCCCAGGACGGGGGCGGGGTCACAATGAGCAGTTCTTC
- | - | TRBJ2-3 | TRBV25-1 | CASSEYRGGELTDTQYF | TGTGCCAGCAGTGAATATCGGGGTGGTGAATTAACAGATACGCAGTATTTT
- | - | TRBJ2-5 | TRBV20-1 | CSARGGAAQETQYF | TGCAGTGCTAGAGGGGGCGCAGCCCAAGAGACCCAGTACTTC
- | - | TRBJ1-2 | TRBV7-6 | CASSLETGANVLTFGAGYGYTF | -
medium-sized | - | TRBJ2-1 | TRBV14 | CASSQVRGSNEQFF | TGTGCCAGCAGCCAAGTTCGAGGGAGCAATGAGCAGTTCTTC
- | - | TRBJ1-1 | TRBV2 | CASTDLVRNTEAFF | TGTGCCAGCACCGACCTCGTTAGAAACACTGAAGCTTTCTTT
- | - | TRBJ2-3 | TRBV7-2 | CASSLLGGATDTQYF | TGTGCCAGCAGCTTACTGGGGGGTGCCACAGATACGCAGTATTTT
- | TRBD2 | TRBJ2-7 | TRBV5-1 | CASSLDTSGGGREQYF | TGCGCCAGCAGCTTGGATACTAGCGGGGGGGGGAGGGAGCAGTACTTC
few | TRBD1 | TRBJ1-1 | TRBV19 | CASRSPGGEDTEAFF | TGTGCCAGTAGGAGCCCAGGGGGCGAGGACACTGAAGCTTTCTTT
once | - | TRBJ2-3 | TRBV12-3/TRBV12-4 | CASSPGLLRTDTQYF | TGTGCCAGCAGTCCCGGACTCCTACGCACAGATACGCAGTATTTT
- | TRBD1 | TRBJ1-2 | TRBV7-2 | CASSSDRLSSYTF | TGTGCCAGCAGCTCGGACAGGCTATCTAGCTACACCTTC
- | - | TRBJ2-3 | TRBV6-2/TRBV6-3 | CASSWFPSTDTQYF | TGTGCCAGCAGTTGGTTTCCTAGCACAGATACGCAGTATTTT
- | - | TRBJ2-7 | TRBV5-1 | CASSEGGEPRHSGQYF | TGCGCCAGCAGCGAGGGGGGTGAACCTAGGCATTCGGGGCAGTACTTC
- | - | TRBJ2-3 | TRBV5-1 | CASSLVTTGPQLDTQYF | TGCGCCAGCAGCTTGGTGACTACAGGACCCCAATTAGATACGCAGTATTTT
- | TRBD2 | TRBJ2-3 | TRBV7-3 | CASSRVAGSTDTQYF | TGTGCCAGCAGCCGTGTAGCGGGTAGCACAGATACGCAGTATTTT
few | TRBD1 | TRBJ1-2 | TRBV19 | CASSAGTGLYGYTF | TGTGCCAGTAGTGCAGGGACAGGCCTCTATGGCTACACCTTC
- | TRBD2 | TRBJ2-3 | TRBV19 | CASSMGLAGTDTQYF | TGTGCCAGTAGTATGGGACTAGCGGGGACAGATACGCAGTATTTT
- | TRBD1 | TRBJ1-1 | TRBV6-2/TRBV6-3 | CASSHRGLLNTEAFF | TGTGCCAGCAGTCACAGGGGGCTGCTGAACACTGAAGCTTTCTTT
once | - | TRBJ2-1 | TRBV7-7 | CASSPIAGQSNEQFF | TGTGCTAGCAGCCCTATCGCGGGACAGTCGAATGAGCAGTTCTTC